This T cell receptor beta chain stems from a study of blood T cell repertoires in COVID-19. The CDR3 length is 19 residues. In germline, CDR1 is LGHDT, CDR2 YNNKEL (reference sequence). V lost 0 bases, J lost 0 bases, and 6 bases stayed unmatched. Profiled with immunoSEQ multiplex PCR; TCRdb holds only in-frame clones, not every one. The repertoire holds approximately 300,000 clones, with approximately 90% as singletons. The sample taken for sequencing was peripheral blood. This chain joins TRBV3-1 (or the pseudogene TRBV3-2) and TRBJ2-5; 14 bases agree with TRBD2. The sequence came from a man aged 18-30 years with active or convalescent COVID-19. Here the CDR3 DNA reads TGTGCCAGCAGCCAAGATCTAGGACTAGCGGGAGGATACCAAGAGACCCAGTACTTC. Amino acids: CASSQDLGLAGGYQETQYF.